Listed here is a single T cell receptor (beta chain). As yet, its antigen is unknown. This specimen belongs to a study of memory CD4+ T cells and cytomegalovirus serostatus. This table comes from immunoSEQ multiplex PCR, and its TCRdb copy is limited to in-frame clones, with some not included. The table has around 33,000 clones, roughly 80% seen once. Single viable CD3+CD4+CD8-CD45RO+ cells were sorted as the memory CD4+ T cells. Regarding the study as a whole: Of approximately 150 reported CMV TCRbeta sequences, some 67 were found in memory CD4+ repertoires.

In germline, CDR1 is GTSNPN, CDR2 SVGIG (reference sequence). The germline V and J ends were trimmed by 0 bases and 9 bases, with 9 bases remaining between them. CDR3 size: 13 residues. Input material: memory CD4+ T cells from blood. This TCR was recovered from an adult in good health and CMV-seronegative. Some clones in this sample may be carry-over from other donors' samples. This chain links TRBV30 with TRBJ1-6; maybe TRBD1 (6 bases). CDR3 region: CAWSVTGASPLHF. Written as DNA, the CDR3 is TGTGCCTGGAGTGTGACAGGCGCTTCACCCCTCCACTTT.